Listed below are T cell receptor beta chains from one sample, sequenced in a study of T cells in narcolepsy. Sequencing used immunoSEQ multiplex PCR; TCRdb keeps in-frame clones, though not all of them. Among around 32,000 clones listed, roughly 80% were seen once. Sequenced: memory (CD45RA-) CD4+ T cells from blood. The receptors here all came from a human donor in good health. CDR3s include the opening cysteine and the closing phenylalanine or tryptophan. The D gene is left open where the match is weak. Clone size appears in some rows only: once, few, many, or a class for an expanded clone.

clone_size,j_call,v_call,d_call,cdr3_nt,cdr3_aa
-,TRBJ2-3,TRBV6-6,-,TGTGCCAGCAGTTACTCGAGGGCCGATCTCACAGATACGCAGTATTTT,CASSYSRADLTDTQYF
-,TRBJ2-1,TRBV15,-,TGTGCCACCAGCGGTGACAGGTTTGGTAGCTCCTACAATGAGCAGTTCTTC,CATSGDRFGSSYNEQFF
-,TRBJ2-3,TRBV5-1,TRBD2,TGCGCCAGCAGCTTGGGCGCTAGCGGGTCCTCCACAGATACGCAGTATTTT,CASSLGASGSSTDTQYF
-,TRBJ1-6,TRBV28,TRBD1,TGTGCCAGCAGTTTAAATAGCGGGACAGGGTTTTATTCACCCCTCCACTTT,CASSLNSGTGFYSPLHF
-,TRBJ1-1,TRBV7-9,TRBD1,TGTGCCAGCAGCAAAGGGACAGGGGATACTGAAGCTTTCTTT,CASSKGTGDTEAFF
-,TRBJ2-1,TRBV7-2,-,TGTGCCAGCAGCCCCGACGGCTACAATGAGCAGTTCTTC,CASSPDGYNEQFF
-,TRBJ2-3,TRBV28,-,TGTGCCAGCAGTTTGGGCGGACTCACAGATACGCAGTATTTT,CASSLGGLTDTQYF
few,TRBJ1-4,TRBV6-1,-,TGTGCCAGCAGTGAGGGGAGGGGGGTTAATGAAAAACTGTTTTTT,CASSEGRGVNEKLFF
-,TRBJ2-5,TRBV7-9,TRBD2,TGTGCCAGCAGCCAGGTACAGCGGGGAGGAGAGACCCAGTACTTC,CASSQVQRGGETQYF
-,TRBJ1-2,TRBV7-2,-,TGTGCCAGCAGCTTTTCCCTGAAGAGCCTCTATGGCTACACCTTC,CASSFSLKSLYGYTF
-,TRBJ1-4,TRBV5-1,-,TGCGCCAGCAGCTTGTACAGGGCGGAGGAAAAACTGTTTTTT,CASSLYRAEEKLFF
-,TRBJ2-7,TRBV7-8,-,TGTGCCAGCAGCCCGGGCGGGGTGGACGAGCAGTACTTC,CASSPGGVDEQYF
-,TRBJ1-1,TRBV28,-,TGTGCCAGCAGTTTAATACGGACCCACAACACTGAAGCTTTCTTT,CASSLIRTHNTEAFF
-,TRBJ1-1,TRBV6-1,-,TGTGCCAGCAGGGAAAGGGCCCCCACTGAAGCTTTCTTT,CASRERAPTEAFF
-,TRBJ2-7,TRBV5-1,-,TGCGCCAGCAGCTTGTTTGGATTTCACTACGAGCAGTACTTC,CASSLFGFHYEQYF
-,TRBJ2-3,TRBV5-4,-,TGTGCCAGCAGCATCTATGTGGACGGCCTCACAGATACGCAGTATTTT,CASSIYVDGLTDTQYF
-,TRBJ2-7,TRBV19,TRBD1,TGTGCCAGTAGTATCCGACAGGGGAAGGGCAACGAGCAGTACTTC,CASSIRQGKGNEQYF
-,TRBJ2-1,TRBV7-9,-,TGTGCCAGCAGCTTAACGGCAGGCCGCTACAATGAGCAGTTCTTC,CASSLTAGRYNEQFF
-,TRBJ2-5,TRBV11-2,TRBD2,TGTGCCAGCAGCTTACGGACTAGCGGGCGGGAGACCCAGTACTTC,CASSLRTSGRETQYF
once,TRBJ1-6,TRBV7-8,TRBD1,TGTGCCAGCAGCTTAGAAGACAGGGTGGCAAATTCACCCCTCCACTTT,CASSLEDRVANSPLHF
-,TRBJ1-1,TRBV28,-,TGTGCCAGCTCGAGTTTCTCACCATCTGAAGCTTTCTTT,CASSSFSPSEAFF
-,TRBJ1-5,TRBV5-6,TRBD1,TGTGCCAGCACCGTGGGGGGACAGGGGGCTGGTCAGCCCCAGCATTTT,CASTVGGQGAGQPQHF
-,TRBJ1-1,TRBV5-6,-,TGTGCCAGCAGCTTGTTAGGGTTGGGACGGGACACTGAAGCTTTCTTT,CASSLLGLGRDTEAFF
-,TRBJ1-2,TRBV7-2,-,TGTGCCAGCAGCCCTTCGCTCGGCTACACCTTC,CASSPSLGYTF
-,TRBJ2-5,TRBV30,-,TGTGCCTGGAGTGTACAAGAGACCCAGTACTTC,CAWSVQETQYF
-,TRBJ2-7,TRBV5-1,TRBD1,TGCGCCAGCAGCTTAGAGACAGGGTCCTACGAGCAGTACTTC,CASSLETGSYEQYF
-,TRBJ2-3,TRBV29-1,-,TGCAGCGTTGAGGACCCGGAATCCACAGATACGCAGTATTTT,CSVEDPESTDTQYF
-,TRBJ1-3,TRBV11-2,TRBD1,TGTGCCAGCAGCCAACAGGGGAGGGCTGGAAACACCATATATTTT,CASSQQGRAGNTIYF
-,TRBJ2-5,TRBV29-1,TRBD2,TGCAGCGTTGGGACTAGCGCCTACCAAGAGACCCAGTACTTC,CSVGTSAYQETQYF
-,TRBJ2-5,TRBV2,-,TGTGCCAGCCAGGAGGTAAGGACCGCAAATGACCAGTACTTC,CASQEVRTANDQYF
-,TRBJ1-5,TRBV19,-,TGTGCCAGTAGTTCCGGGACAATCGGGAATCAGCCCCAGCATTTT,CASSSGTIGNQPQHF
-,TRBJ2-2,TRBV10-2,-,TGCGCCAGCAGGGGAAAGAACACCGGGGAGCTGTTTTTT,CASRGKNTGELFF
-,TRBJ1-1,TRBV27,TRBD1,TGTGCCAGCAGTTTCAGAGGGGGCTTAGCTTTCTTT,CASSFRGGLAFF
-,TRBJ1-2,TRBV7-9,-,TGTGCCAGCAGCTTAGAGGCGGGGGCGAACTATGGCTACACCTTC,CASSLEAGANYGYTF
-,TRBJ2-3,TRBV10-1,TRBD2,TGCGCCAGCAGTGAGGAACTAGCGGGGGGGGTAGATACGCAGTATTTT,CASSEELAGGVDTQYF
-,TRBJ1-6,TRBV6-6,-,TGTGCCAGCAGTGACAACTCCTATAATTCACCCCTCCACTTT,CASSDNSYNSPLHF
few,TRBJ2-1,TRBV5-5,TRBD2,TGTGCCAGCAGCTTGACCAGCGGGACTAGTCTCGAGCAGTTCTTC,CASSLTSGTSLEQFF
-,TRBJ2-3,TRBV28,-,TGTGCCAGCATAGGGGCGTCCACAGATACGCAGTATTTT,CASIGASTDTQYF
-,TRBJ2-3,TRBV2,-,TGTGCCAGCAGTGAAGTTGGTAGCACAGATACGCAGTATTTT,CASSEVGSTDTQYF
-,TRBJ2-5,TRBV27,-,TGTGCCAGCAGGGCCTCCGGGTGGGGGGCCACCCAAGAGACCCAGTACTTC,CASRASGWGATQETQYF
once,TRBJ1-3,TRBV28,-,TGTGCCAGCCGTGATGATGGGGTGGCCCTGAACACCATATATTTT,CASRDDGVALNTIYF
-,TRBJ2-1,TRBV5-4,-,TGTGCCAGCAGCTTGGCAGGGGATGAGCAGTTCTTC,CASSLAGDEQFF
few,TRBJ1-2,TRBV12-5,-,TGTGCTAGTGGTTTGACCGCCTCAGGGGCCGCATATGGCTACACCTTC,CASGLTASGAAYGYTF
-,TRBJ2-2,TRBV5-1,TRBD1,TGCGCCAGCAGCCCCCGACAGGGGGGGAACACCGGGGAGCTGTTTTTT,CASSPRQGGNTGELFF
few,TRBJ2-7,TRBV7-7,-,TGTGCCAGCAGCTCCCCTAGATCCTACGAGCAGTACTTC,CASSSPRSYEQYF
-,TRBJ1-2,TRBV30,-,TGTGCCTGGGGGGAGGGAGGGCTAGCTAACTATGGCTACACCTTC,CAWGEGGLANYGYTF
once,TRBJ2-1,TRBV5-1,TRBD1,TGCGCCAGCAGCTTGGAAGGCAGGGGGACGAATGAGCAGTTCTTC,CASSLEGRGTNEQFF
once,TRBJ1-6,TRBV11-2,-,TGTGCCAGCAGCTCCGCACGGAGTTCACCCCTCCACTTT,CASSSARSSPLHF
-,TRBJ2-5,TRBV11-3,-,TGTGCCAGCAGCTTAGGAGGCGCGGGTGTGGAGACCCAGTACTTC,CASSLGGAGVETQYF
-,TRBJ1-4,TRBV28,-,TGTGCCAGCACCCCGGGGGGGCGAGGTGAAAAACTGTTTTTT,CASTPGGRGEKLFF
-,TRBJ1-1,TRBV10-3,TRBD1,TGTGCCATCAGTGAGTCCGGCAGGGGGCCGTACACTGAAGCTTTCTTT,CAISESGRGPYTEAFF
-,TRBJ2-2,TRBV6-5,-,TGTGCCAGCAGGGGGCATACGACCGGGGAGCTGTTTTTT,CASRGHTTGELFF
once,TRBJ2-7,TRBV14,TRBD2,TGTGCCAGCAGCCACCGAACCGGGACTAGCGGGGCCGAGCAGTACTTC,CASSHRTGTSGAEQYF
few,TRBJ1-1,TRBV7-9,-,TGTGCCAGCAGCTTAGCAGGGCGCATGAACACTGAAGCTTTCTTT,CASSLAGRMNTEAFF
-,TRBJ1-6,TRBV10-3,TRBD1,TGTGCCATCAGTGGCCGGGACAGGAATTCACCCCTCCACTTT,CAISGRDRNSPLHF
-,TRBJ2-5,TRBV27,-,TGTGCCAGCAGTTTAGGGGGCCGACCGCGAGAGACCCAGTACTTC,CASSLGGRPRETQYF
-,TRBJ2-3,TRBV25-1,-,TGTGCCAGCAGTGGTCTCATTAGCACAGATACGCAGTATTTT,CASSGLISTDTQYF